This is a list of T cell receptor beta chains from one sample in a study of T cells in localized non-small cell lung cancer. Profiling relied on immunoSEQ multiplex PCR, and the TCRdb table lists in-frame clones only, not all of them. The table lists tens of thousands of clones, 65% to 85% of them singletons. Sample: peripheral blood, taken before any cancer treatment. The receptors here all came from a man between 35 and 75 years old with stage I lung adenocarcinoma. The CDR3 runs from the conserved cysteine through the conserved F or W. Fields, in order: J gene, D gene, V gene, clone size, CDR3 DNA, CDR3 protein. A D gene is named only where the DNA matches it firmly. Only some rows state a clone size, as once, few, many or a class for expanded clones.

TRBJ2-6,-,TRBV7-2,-,TGTGCCAGCAGCTTCCAGGTCACTGGGGCCAACGTCCTGACTTTC,CASSFQVTGANVLTF
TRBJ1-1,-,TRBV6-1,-,TGTGCCAGCAGTGAATCTGAAGCTTTCTTT,CASSESEAFF
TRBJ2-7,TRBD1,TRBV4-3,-,TGCGCCAGCAGCCAATTGGAGACAGGGGTAGAAAAGCAGTACTTC,CASSQLETGVEKQYF
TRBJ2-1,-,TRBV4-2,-,TGTGCCAGCAGCCAAGTGGTATGTAGGCCGTTCTTC,CASSQVVCRPFF
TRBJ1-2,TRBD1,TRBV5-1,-,TGCGCCAGCAGCCATGGGGACAGGGTGGATGGCTACACCTTC,CASSHGDRVDGYTF
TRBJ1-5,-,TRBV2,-,TGTGCCAGCAGTGAAGATAGGGAAGCGGTTCAGCCCCAGCATTTT,CASSEDREAVQPQHF
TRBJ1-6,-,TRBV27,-,TGTGCCAGCAGTCCCAACTCCTATAATTCACCCCTCCACTTT,CASSPNSYNSPLHF
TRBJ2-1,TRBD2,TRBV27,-,TGTGCCAGCAGTTCCGGACAAACTACTTTCGGACTAGCGTACAATGAGCAGTTCTTC,CASSSGQTTFGLAYNEQFF
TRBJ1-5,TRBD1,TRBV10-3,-,TGTGCCATCAGTGAGGCGGGACAGGGTGACAATCAGCCCCAGCATTTT,CAISEAGQGDNQPQHF
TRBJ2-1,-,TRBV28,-,TGTGCCAGCAGACGCACTTACTCGAGCTCCTACAATGAGCAGTTCTTC,CASRRTYSSSYNEQFF
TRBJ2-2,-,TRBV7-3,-,TGTGCCAGCAGCTTAGGCACCGGGGAGCTGTTTTTT,CASSLGTGELFF
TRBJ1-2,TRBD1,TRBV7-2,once,TGTGCCAGCAGCTTAAGAGCGGACAGGGGCTATGGCTACACCTTC,CASSLRADRGYGYTF
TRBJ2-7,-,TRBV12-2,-,TGTGCAAGTCGCCAACTACCTAGCGCGGGGGGCGCCGGCTTACTCTACGAGCAGTACTTC,CASRQLPSAGGAGLLYEQYF
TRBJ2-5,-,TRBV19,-,TGTGCCAGTAGTATAGTGGTCCGAGAGACCCAGTACTTC,CASSIVVRETQYF
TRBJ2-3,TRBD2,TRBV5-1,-,TGCGCCAGCAGCTTGAGCGGGAGGGCAGATACGCAGTATTTT,CASSLSGRADTQYF
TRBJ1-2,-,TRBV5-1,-,TGCGCCAGCAGCTCCACGACAGATCGCTACACCTTC,CASSSTTDRYTF
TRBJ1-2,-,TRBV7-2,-,TGTGCCAGCAGCCTCCGCTCGGGCTATGGCTACACCTTC,CASSLRSGYGYTF
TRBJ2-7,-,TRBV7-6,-,TGTGCCAGCAGCTTAGTAATCGGGGACGAGCAGTACTTC,CASSLVIGDEQYF
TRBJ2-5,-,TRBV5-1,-,TGCGCCAGCAGCCACCAGGTGGGACGGAAAGAGACCCAGTACTTC,CASSHQVGRKETQYF
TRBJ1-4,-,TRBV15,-,TGTGCCACCAGCACAGACCCCCTCGGGAGGCCGCCGGTGGAACTGTTTTTT,CATSTDPLGRPPVELFF
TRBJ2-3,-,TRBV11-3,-,TGTGCCAGCAGCTTAGGCGGGGAGAGGACAGATACGCAGTATTTT,CASSLGGERTDTQYF
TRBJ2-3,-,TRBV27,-,TGTGCCAGCAGCTCACCAGGAGACACAGATACGCAGTATTTT,CASSSPGDTDTQYF
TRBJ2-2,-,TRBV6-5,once,TGTGCCAGCAGTTTGGAGCAGGCCGGGGAGCTGTTTTTT,CASSLEQAGELFF
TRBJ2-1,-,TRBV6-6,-,TGTGCCAGCAGTTACTCGGACAATGAGCAGTTCTTC,CASSYSDNEQFF
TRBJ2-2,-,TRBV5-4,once,TGTGCCAGCAGCCAGAAGGACACCGGGGAGCTGTTTTTT,CASSQKDTGELFF
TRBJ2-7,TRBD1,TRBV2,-,TGTGCCAGCAGTAACAGGGGGCGGTACGAGCAGTACTTC,CASSNRGRYEQYF
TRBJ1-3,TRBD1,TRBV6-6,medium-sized,TGTGCCAGCAGCCCAACAGGGGGCTTCGGAAACACCATATATTTT,CASSPTGGFGNTIYF
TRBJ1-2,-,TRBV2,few,TGTGCCAGCCGCCGCCGACTGGGGGATACTAACTATGGCTACACCTTC,CASRRRLGDTNYGYTF
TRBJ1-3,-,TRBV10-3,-,TGTGCCACCCAAACCCTGCCAGGAATCTCTGGAAACACCATATATTTT,CATQTLPGISGNTIYF
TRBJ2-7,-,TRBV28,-,TGTGCCAGCACCGATAGCTCCTACGAGCAGTACTTC,CASTDSSYEQYF
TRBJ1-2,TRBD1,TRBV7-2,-,TGTGCCAGCAGCTCTATGACAGGGTGTGGGGGCTACACCTTC,CASSSMTGCGGYTF
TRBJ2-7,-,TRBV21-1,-,TGTGCGGCACCAAATACGCGAGGGAGCTGGCACGAGCAGTACTTC,CAAPNTRGSWHEQYF
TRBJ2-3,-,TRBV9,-,TGTGCCAGCAGCGTACGGCCTAACACAGATACGCAGTATTTT,CASSVRPNTDTQYF
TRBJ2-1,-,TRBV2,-,TGTGCCAGCAGTGATATTTTAGTTAGGAGCGGACGCTCCTACAATGAGCAGTTCTTC,CASSDILVRSGRSYNEQFF
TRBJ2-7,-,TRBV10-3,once,TGTGCCATCAGTGTCCAGGGGTGGGGGACCTACGAGCAGTACTTC,CAISVQGWGTYEQYF
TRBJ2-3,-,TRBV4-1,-,TGCGCCAGCAGCCAAGATCGGCGGGCGCAGTATTTT,CASSQDRRAQYF
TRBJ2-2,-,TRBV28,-,TGTGCCAGACCCCCCAGACCGGTAGCGTGGCTTCTACCGCTGTCGGCTATTAACACCGGGGAGCTGTTTTTT,CARPPRPVAWLLPLSAINTGELFF
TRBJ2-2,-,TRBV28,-,TGTGCCAGCAGTCCTGGGGGGGCTGAGACCGGGGAGCTGTTTTTT,CASSPGGAETGELFF
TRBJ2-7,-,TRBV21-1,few,TGTGCCAGCAGCAAAGTCGAATGGTCGGGATTATCCTACGAGCAGTACTTC,CASSKVEWSGLSYEQYF
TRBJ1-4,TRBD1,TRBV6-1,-,TGTGCCAGCATTTTAATGGACAGGCAGTCAGAAAAACTGTTTTTT,CASILMDRQSEKLFF
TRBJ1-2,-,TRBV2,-,TGTGCCAGCAGTAGGGACGTTAACTATGGCTACACCTTC,CASSRDVNYGYTF
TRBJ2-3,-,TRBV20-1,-,TGCAGTGCCAACCACAGGGATACGCAGTATTTT,CSANHRDTQYF
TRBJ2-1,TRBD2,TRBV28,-,TGTGCCAGCAGTCCACTCCGGACTAGCGGGAGAAAACAGTTCTTC,CASSPLRTSGRKQFF
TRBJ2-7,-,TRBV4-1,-,TGCGCCAGCAGCCAAGTTGGGGTACGCGACGAGCAGTACTTC,CASSQVGVRDEQYF
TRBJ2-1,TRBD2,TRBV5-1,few,TGCGCCAGCAGGGCTAGCGGGAGGAACAATGAGCAGTTCTTC,CASRASGRNNEQFF
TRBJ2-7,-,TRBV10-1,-,TGCGCCAGTCGGTCATGCCTCCGGGACCCTTCCAACGAGCAGTACTTC,CASRSCLRDPSNEQYF
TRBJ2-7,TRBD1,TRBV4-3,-,TGCGCCAGCAGCCTCGCGGGACAGGGCTACGAGCAGTACTTC,CASSLAGQGYEQYF
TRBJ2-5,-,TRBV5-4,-,TGTGCCAGCAGCTTGGACAAAGAGACCCAGTACTTC,CASSLDKETQYF
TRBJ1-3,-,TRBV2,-,TGTGCCAGCAGTGGTACAGGAGGAAACACCATATATTTT,CASSGTGGNTIYF
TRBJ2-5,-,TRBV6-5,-,TGTGCCAGCAGTTATGGGGGAGAAGAGACCCAGTACTTC,CASSYGGEETQYF
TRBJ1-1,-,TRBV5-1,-,TGCGCCAGCAGCTTGAATCCCCAGCCGGGCTCTGAAGCTTTCTTT,CASSLNPQPGSEAFF
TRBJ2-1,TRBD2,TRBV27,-,TGTGCCACCTTGGCCAGCGGGGGGGCGGATGAGCAGTTCTTC,CATLASGGADEQFF
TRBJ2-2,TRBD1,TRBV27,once,TGTGCCAGCAGTGCGACAGGGTTGGGCGGGGAGCTGTTTTTT,CASSATGLGGELFF
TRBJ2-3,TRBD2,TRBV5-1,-,TGCGCCAGCAGCAGGGGGACTAGCGGGAGGGCTAGCACAGATACGCAGTATTTT,CASSRGTSGRASTDTQYF
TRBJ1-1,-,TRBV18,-,TGTGCCAGCTCGCGCGGGACATCGGAACGAGCTTTCTTT,CASSRGTSERAFF
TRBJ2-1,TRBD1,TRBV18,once,TGTGCCAGCTCACCGGACAGGTCCTCCCGTTACAATGAGCAGTTCTTC,CASSPDRSSRYNEQFF
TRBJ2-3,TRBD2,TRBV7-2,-,TGTGCCAGCAGCTATATAGCGGGATCTAGCACAGATACGCAGTATTTT,CASSYIAGSSTDTQYF
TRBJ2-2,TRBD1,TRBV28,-,TGTGCCAGCAGTAACTACCGGACAGGGACGACCGGGGAGCTGTTTTTT,CASSNYRTGTTGELFF